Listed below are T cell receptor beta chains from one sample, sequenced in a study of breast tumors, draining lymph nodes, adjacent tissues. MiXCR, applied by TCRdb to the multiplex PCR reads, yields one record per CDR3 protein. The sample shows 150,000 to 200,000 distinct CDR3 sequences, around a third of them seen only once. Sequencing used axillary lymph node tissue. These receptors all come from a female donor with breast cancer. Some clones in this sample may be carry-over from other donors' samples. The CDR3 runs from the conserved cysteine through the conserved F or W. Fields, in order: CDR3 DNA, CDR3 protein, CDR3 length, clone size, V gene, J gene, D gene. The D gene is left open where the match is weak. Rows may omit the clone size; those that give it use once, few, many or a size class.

TGTGCCAGCAGTCACCCCGGGACTAGTGGCGATGAGCAGTTCTTC	CASSHPGTSGDEQFF	15	-	TRBV6-5	TRBJ2-1	TRBD2
TGTGCCAGCAGCTTTTTGGGAGCGGGGGGGCGGGGGGAGCCCCAGTACTTC	CASSFLGAGGRGEPQYF	17	many	TRBV7-2	TRBJ2-5	TRBD2
TGTGCCAGCAGTCACTCGTTTTCCTCGGAGAGTGGGCAGCCCCAGTACTTC	CASSHSFSSESGQPQYF	17	-	TRBV6-5	TRBJ2-5	-
TGTGCCAGCAACGGTTTCATGGCAGGAATTTCCTACGAGCAGTACTTC	CASNGFMAGISYEQYF	16	-	TRBV6-1	TRBJ2-7	-
TGTGCCAGTAGTACACTAGCGGGGGTAGGATGGGGCGCCGGGGAGCTGTTTTTT	CASSTLAGVGWGAGELFF	18	many	TRBV19	TRBJ2-2	TRBD2
TGTGCCAGCAGGATATCTCCCGGGAGGAGGGAAGAGACCCAGTACTTC	CASRISPGRREETQYF	16	-	TRBV12-3/TRBV12-4	TRBJ2-5	TRBD2
TGTGCCAGCACCCGATTGGGCAGGGGAGCGAGCAATGAGCAGTTCTTC	CASTRLGRGASNEQFF	16	-	TRBV27	TRBJ2-1	-
TGCGCCAGCAGCTTGGTGGCTACAGGGGGGAGCTCCTACGAGCAGTACTTC	CASSLVATGGSSYEQYF	17	many	TRBV5-1	TRBJ2-7	TRBD1
TGCAGTGCTAATGGACAGATCCTAGGGCCCCAGCATTTT	CSANGQILGPQHF	13	many	TRBV20-1	TRBJ1-5	-
TGTGCCTGGGCTAGCGGGTCAAGCTTCTACAATGAGCAGTTCTTC	CAWASGSSFYNEQFF	15	many	TRBV30	TRBJ2-1	TRBD2
TGCGCCAGCAGCTATGGTACAGGGGCGGCCGAGCAGTACTTC	CASSYGTGAAEQYF	14	many	TRBV5-1	TRBJ2-7	TRBD1
TGTGCCAGCAGCCCGCATCAAGAACAGTGGGATGAGCAGTTCTTC	CASSPHQEQWDEQFF	15	many	TRBV7-6	TRBJ2-1	-
TGCGCCAGCAGTGAGTCGAGCACCGGGGAGCTGTTTTTT	CASSESSTGELFF	13	many	TRBV10-1	TRBJ2-2	-
TGCGCCAGCAGCCAAGAAGGACGGGTCAATCAGCCCCAGCATTTT	CASSQEGRVNQPQHF	15	many	TRBV4-1	TRBJ1-5	-
TGTGCCAGCAGCCAAAAGGACGAGCAGTACTTC	CASSQKDEQYF	11	few	TRBV3-1	TRBJ2-7	-
TGTGCCAGCAGTCACGTCGGGACAGGCTACGAGCAGTACTTC	CASSHVGTGYEQYF	14	-	TRBV6-6	TRBJ2-7	TRBD1
TGTGCCAGCAGCTCCCGGGACAGGGGCCAAGAGACCCAGTACTTC	CASSSRDRGQETQYF	15	many	TRBV7-8	TRBJ2-5	TRBD1
TGTGCCGGCAGTTCAAGGACTCCAAACTACGAGCAGTACTTC	CAGSSRTPNYEQYF	14	once	TRBV6-5	TRBJ2-7	-
TGCAGCGTTGCCACAGGGTTCTACAATGAGCAGTTCTTC	CSVATGFYNEQFF	13	-	TRBV20-1	TRBJ2-1	-
TGTGCCAGCAGCCCCGCGGGACGGCTAAACACTGAAGCTTTCTTT	CASSPAGRLNTEAFF	15	-	TRBV7-9	TRBJ1-1	-
TGTGCCATCAAGGGGGACAAGGGTCAGCCCCAGCATTTT	CAIKGDKGQPQHF	13	-	TRBV10-3	TRBJ1-5	-
TGTGCCATCTCGGACAGGGGGCGTGAAAAACTGTTTTTT	CAISDRGREKLFF	13	-	TRBV10-3	TRBJ1-4	TRBD1
TGTGCCACCAGCAGACCGGGACAGGTGGCGAACACCGGGGAGCTGTTTTTT	CATSRPGQVANTGELFF	17	many	TRBV15	TRBJ2-2	TRBD1
TGTGCCAGCAGCTCGCGATTCGTGGGGTACTTC	CASSSRFVGYF	11	many	TRBV9	TRBJ2-7	-
TGTGCCAGCAGCTTGGGAGGGCCTGGGGAGCAGTTCTTC	CASSLGGPGEQFF	13	many	TRBV12-3/TRBV12-4	TRBJ2-1	TRBD2
TGTGCCAGCAGTGAATTCCACAGGGGATCTGGAAACACCATATATTTT	CASSEFHRGSGNTIYF	16	many	TRBV6-1	TRBJ1-3	TRBD1
TGTGCCAGTAGACCGTGGGGACAAACGGCCACCGGGGAGCTGTTTTTT	CASRPWGQTATGELFF	16	many	TRBV19	TRBJ2-2	-
TGTGCCAGCTATCGACCGGGACAGGCGAACACCGGGGAGCTGTCTTGG	CASYRPGQANTGELSW	16	few	TRBV19	TRBJ2-2	TRBD1
TGTGCCAGCAGCCTAAATCCTGCGACTACTAGTGCGATCACAGATACGCAGTATTTT	CASSLNPATTSAITDTQYF	19	-	TRBV5-5	TRBJ2-3	-
TGTGCCAGCAGTCTCCGGGACAGGGGGCCCTATGGCTACACCTTC	CASSLRDRGPYGYTF	15	few	TRBV6-6	TRBJ1-2	TRBD1
TGTGCCAGCAGCTTAGGCAGGAGAGATTTAGCCAAAAACATTCAGTACTTC	CASSLGRRDLAKNIQYF	17	many	TRBV7-8	TRBJ2-4	-
TGTGCCAGCAGTTTACTAGCAGTCTCCTACAATGAGCAGTTCTTC	CASSLLAVSYNEQFF	15	-	TRBV28	TRBJ2-1	-
TGTGCCAGTAGTAACCCACCGGGACAGGGGCTGACCGGGGAGCTGTTTTTT	CASSNPPGQGLTGELFF	17	many	TRBV19	TRBJ2-2	TRBD1
TGTGCCAGCAGTTTATCCAGGCCTTATGGCTACACCTTC	CASSLSRPYGYTF	13	-	TRBV6-6	TRBJ1-2	-
TGTGCCAGCAGCCAAGACCAGGGGGCGCCTGGAAACACCATATATTTT	CASSQDQGAPGNTIYF	16	-	TRBV7-2	TRBJ1-3	TRBD1
TGTGCCTCTCTTGGGGTCGTCTGGAAATACTCTGGGGCCAACGTCCTGACTTTC	CASLGVVWKYSGANVLTF	18	many	TRBV25-1	TRBJ2-6	-